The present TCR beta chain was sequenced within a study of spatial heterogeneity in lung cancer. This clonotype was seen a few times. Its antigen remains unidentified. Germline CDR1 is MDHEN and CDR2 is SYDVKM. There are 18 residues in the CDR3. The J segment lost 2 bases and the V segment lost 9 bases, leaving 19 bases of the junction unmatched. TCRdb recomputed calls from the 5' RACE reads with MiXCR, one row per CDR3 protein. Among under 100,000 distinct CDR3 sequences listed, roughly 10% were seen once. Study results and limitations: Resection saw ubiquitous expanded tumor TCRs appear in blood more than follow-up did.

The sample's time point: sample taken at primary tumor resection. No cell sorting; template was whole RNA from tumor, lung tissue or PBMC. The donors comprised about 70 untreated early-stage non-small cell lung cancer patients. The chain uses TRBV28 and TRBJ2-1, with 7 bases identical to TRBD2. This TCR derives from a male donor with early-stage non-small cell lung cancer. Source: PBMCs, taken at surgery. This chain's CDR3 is CASTTPSGLPFPYNEQFF. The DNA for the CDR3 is TGTGCCAGTACTACCCCATCGGGACTACCCTTCCCCTACAATGAGCAGTTCTTC.